A selection of T cell receptor beta chains follows, all from one sample in a study of T cells in localized non-small cell lung cancer. This table comes from immunoSEQ multiplex PCR, and its TCRdb copy is limited to in-frame clones, with some not included. The top ten clones hold over 10% of a sample with tens of thousands of clones, more than 70% of them seen once. Sequenced here: peripheral blood, sampled before any cancer treatment. The receptors come from a female donor of 60 years or more with stage III squamous cell lung carcinoma. Each CDR3 is given with its conserved first and last residue. A D gene is named only where the DNA matches it firmly. Some rows have no size entry. The others give once, few or many, or a class for an expanded clone.

v_call: TRBV15; clone_size: NA; j_call: TRBJ1-5; d_call: NA; cdr3_nt: TGTGCCACCAGCAGATCCCCGATCGAGCCCCAGCATTTT; cdr3_aa: CATSRSPIEPQHF
v_call: TRBV4-3; clone_size: once; j_call: TRBJ2-5; d_call: TRBD2; cdr3_nt: TGCGCCAGCAGCCAAGAGCGAGCGGGGGGCCAAGAGACCCAGTACTTC; cdr3_aa: CASSQERAGGQETQYF
v_call: TRBV11-2; clone_size: NA; j_call: TRBJ1-1; d_call: NA; cdr3_nt: TGTGCCAGCAGCTTAGAATGGCAGGGGGAAGCTTTCTTT; cdr3_aa: CASSLEWQGEAFF
v_call: TRBV2; clone_size: few; j_call: TRBJ2-1; d_call: TRBD2; cdr3_nt: TGTGCCAGCAGGACGGGACTAGCGGGTTGGAATGAGCAGTTCTTC; cdr3_aa: CASRTGLAGWNEQFF
v_call: TRBV2; clone_size: NA; j_call: TRBJ1-6; d_call: NA; cdr3_nt: TGTGCCAGCAGTGAGGGAAGACAGTCTGTTTCACCCCTCCACTTT; cdr3_aa: CASSEGRQSVSPLHF
v_call: TRBV28; clone_size: once; j_call: TRBJ2-7; d_call: NA; cdr3_nt: TGTGCCAGCAGTGCGACAGGTGGGTCCTTCTACGAGCAGTACTTC; cdr3_aa: CASSATGGSFYEQYF
v_call: TRBV6-4; clone_size: NA; j_call: TRBJ1-1; d_call: NA; cdr3_nt: TGTGCCAGCAGTGATACCCATAGGACTGAAGCTTTCTTT; cdr3_aa: CASSDTHRTEAFF
v_call: TRBV28; clone_size: NA; j_call: TRBJ1-1; d_call: TRBD1; cdr3_nt: TGTGCCAGCAGTTTATGGGGGGACAGGGTCGGGGCTTTCTTT; cdr3_aa: CASSLWGDRVGAFF
v_call: TRBV6-5; clone_size: NA; j_call: TRBJ2-3; d_call: NA; cdr3_nt: TGTGCCAGCAGTTACTCGGGGCGGATCACAGATACGCAGTATTTT; cdr3_aa: CASSYSGRITDTQYF
v_call: TRBV19; clone_size: NA; j_call: TRBJ1-6; d_call: NA; cdr3_nt: TGTGCCAGTAGTATGAATTCAGGGTCACCCCTCCACTTT; cdr3_aa: CASSMNSGSPLHF
v_call: TRBV10-1; clone_size: NA; j_call: TRBJ2-3; d_call: TRBD2; cdr3_nt: TGCGCCAGCAGTGAAGGGGCGGGAGGGCCGACAGATACGCAGTATTTT; cdr3_aa: CASSEGAGGPTDTQYF
v_call: TRBV5-1; clone_size: NA; j_call: TRBJ1-1; d_call: TRBD1; cdr3_nt: TGCGCCAGCAGCTTGTCGGCAGGGGGGGCCACTGAAGCTTTCTTT; cdr3_aa: CASSLSAGGATEAFF
v_call: TRBV5-1; clone_size: NA; j_call: TRBJ1-6; d_call: NA; cdr3_nt: TGCGCCAGCAGCTTGGCCTGGGGCCTAGGGGCAAATTCACCCCTCCACTTT; cdr3_aa: CASSLAWGLGANSPLHF